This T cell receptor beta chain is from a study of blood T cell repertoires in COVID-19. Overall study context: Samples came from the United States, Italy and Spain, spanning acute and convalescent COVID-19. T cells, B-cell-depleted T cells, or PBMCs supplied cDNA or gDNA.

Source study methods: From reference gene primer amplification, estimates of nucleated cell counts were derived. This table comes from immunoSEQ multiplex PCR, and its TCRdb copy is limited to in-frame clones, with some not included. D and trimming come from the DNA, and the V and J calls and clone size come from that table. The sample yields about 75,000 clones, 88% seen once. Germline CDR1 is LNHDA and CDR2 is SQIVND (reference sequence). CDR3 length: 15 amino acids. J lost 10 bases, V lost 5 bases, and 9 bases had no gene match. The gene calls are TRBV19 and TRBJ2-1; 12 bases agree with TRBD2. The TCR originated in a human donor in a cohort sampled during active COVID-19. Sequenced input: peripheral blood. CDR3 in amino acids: CASSVPSGGAPEQFF. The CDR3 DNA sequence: TGTGCCAGTAGTGTACCTAGCGGGGGGGCCCCCGAGCAGTTCTTC.